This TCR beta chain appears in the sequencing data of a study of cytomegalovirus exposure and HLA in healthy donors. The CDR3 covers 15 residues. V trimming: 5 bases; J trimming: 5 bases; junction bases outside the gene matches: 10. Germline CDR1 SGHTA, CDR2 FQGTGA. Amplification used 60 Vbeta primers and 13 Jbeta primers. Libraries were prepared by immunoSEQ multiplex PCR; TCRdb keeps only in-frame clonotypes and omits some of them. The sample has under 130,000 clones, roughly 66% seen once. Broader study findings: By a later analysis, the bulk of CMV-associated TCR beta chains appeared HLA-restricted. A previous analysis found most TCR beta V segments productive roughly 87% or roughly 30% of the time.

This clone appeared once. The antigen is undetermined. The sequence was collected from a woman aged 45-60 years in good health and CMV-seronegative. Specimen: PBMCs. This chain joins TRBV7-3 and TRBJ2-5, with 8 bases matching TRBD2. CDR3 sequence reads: CASSIQAGEGETQYF. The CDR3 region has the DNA TGTGCCAGCAGCATACAAGCGGGAGAGGGCGAGACCCAGTACTTC.